Following are 6 T cell receptor beta chains from one sample sequenced in a study of patients and donors after allogeneic stem cell transplantation (dated by TCRdb to 2018 to 2020). Preparation of the library involved RT-PCR. Sequenced on a NextSeq 550. In-frame beta chains were kept once TCRdb had trimmed the public reads at Q25 with fastp and called clones with MiXCR. Duplicate CDR3 protein sequences are folded into a single record with the most common DNA and genes. Counted in this sample were around 240,000 distinct CDR3 sequences; 13% to 15% of them appeared once. Roughly 11% of the sample is in the top ten clones. Sequenced input: blood, either unsorted or a sorted T cell fraction (not recorded which). These receptors came from a human donor who was either an allogeneic HSCT recipient or a stem cell or donor lymphocyte infusion donor (not recorded which). It is not recorded whose cells these are; they may come from a transplant donor.

The chain is built from TRBV5-1 and TRBJ1-2; TRBD1 is a possible D gene (5 bases). The CDR3 has 14 amino acids. V gave up 1 base and J gave up 3 bases, with 10 bases separating them. Germline CDR1 is SGHRS and CDR2 is YFSETQ. The CDR3 sequence: CASSLTGTDYGYTF. CDR3 DNA: TGCGCCAGCAGCTTGACAGGCACGGACTATGGCTACACCTTC.

This clonotype showed up just a few times. The V gene is TRBV20-1, the J gene TRBJ2-7; 8 bases match TRBD2. CDR3 length: 14 residues. With V trimmed by 8 bases and J by 5 bases, 14 bases remained unmatched. Germline CDR1 DFQATT, CDR2 SNEGSKA (reference sequence). CDR3 sequence (DNA): TGCAGTACCGTAAGCGGGAGTGGCTCTAACGAGCAGTACTTC. Its protein is CSTVSGSGSNEQYF.

This clonotype was recorded a few times. The chain uses TRBV29-1 and TRBJ2-3, with D perhaps TRBD2 (5 bases). The germline gives CDR1 SQVTM, CDR2 ANQGSEA. Trimming left V 4 bases short and J 5 bases short, with 16 bases between. The CDR3 extends over 14 amino acids. DNA of the CDR3: TGCAGCGTTGTAACTAGATTGGAAATAGATACGCAGTATTTT. The encoded protein is CSVVTRLEIDTQYF.

The chain has TRBV20-1 and TRBJ1-2, with D maybe TRBD1 (6 bases). V shed 5 bases and J shed 5 bases, with 15 bases lying between them. This CDR3 has 13 residues. From germline, CDR1 is DFQATT and CDR2 SNEGSKA (reference sequence). The CDR3 region is CSAGRGGEYGYTF. As DNA, the CDR3 is TGCAGTGCTGGCCGAGGGGGGGAATATGGCTACACCTTC.

This rearrangement joins TRBV2 to TRBJ1-1; D is possibly TRBD1 (5 bases). With 9 bases removed from V and 4 bases from J, the gap between germline ends came to 12 bases. The CDR3 runs 12 residues. From germline, CDR1 is SNHLY and CDR2 FYNNEI. CDR3 sequence reads: CASQGWSTEAFF. The CDR3 DNA sequence: TGTGCCAGTCAGGGTTGGAGCACTGAAGCTTTCTTT. The complete variable domain, with remaining parts taken from reference TRBV2 and TRBJ1-1, reads EPEVTQTPSHQVTQMGQEVILRCVPISNHLYFYWYRQILGQKVEFLVSFYNNEISEKSEIFDDQFSVERPDGSNFTLKIRSTKLEDSAMYFCASQGWSTEAFFGQGTRLTVV.

On this clonotype: This could be a read error, since a much larger clone is one nucleotide away. The chain recombines TRBV5-1 with TRBJ1-1; tentative D call: TRBD1 (6 bases). V shed 3 bases and J shed 0 bases, with 18 bases lying between them. Germline CDR1 SGHRS, CDR2 YFSETQ. The CDR3 has 17 residues. The chain's CDR3 is CASSSSTGNYLNTEAFF. CDR3 nucleotide sequence: TGCGCCAGCAGCTCTTCCACAGGGAATTATCTGAACACTGAAGCTTTCTTT.